This T cell receptor (beta chain) appears in the sequencing data of a study of lung T cells in sarcoidosis with Löfgren's syndrome. Points from the study as a whole: The most expanded V genes in Löfgren's patients were reportedly TRAV12-1 and TRBV2. TRBV2 was the preferred pairing partner of TRAV12-1, with similar CDR3s. These T cells were suggested, not shown, to recognize a putative antigen. Multiple Löfgren's syndrome patients reportedly shared TRAV12-1 and TRBV2 CDR3 motifs, suggesting public CD4+ TCRs.

V lost 2 bases and J 4 bases, leaving 14 bases between the germline ends. CDR1 and CDR2 from the germline V gene are LGHDT and YNNKEL (reference sequence). The CDR3 has 15 amino acids. MiXCR, run by TCRdb on the reads, gives a single entry per CDR3 protein. The sample yields roughly 63,000 distinct CDR3 sequences, around 20% seen once. As concerns this clonotype: Its antigen is as yet unknown.

The chain uses TRBV3-1 and TRBJ2-5; the D gene is possibly TRBD2 (5 bases). The receptor was isolated from a human donor with sarcoidosis (Löfgren's syndrome or another form), or a control subject (not recorded which). Sequences were obtained from CD4+ T cells from PBMCs. The CDR3 coding sequence is TGTGCCAGCAGCCAACTAATGGAGGTTGCAGAGACCCAGTACTTC. As protein: CASSQLMEVAETQYF.